This is a list of T cell receptor beta chains from one sample in a study of neurological immune-mediated disorders. TCRdb processed the 5' RACE reads anew with MiXCR; each CDR3 protein has one entry. The table shows tens of thousands of distinct CDR3 sequences, with about 9.3% occurring only once. The sample was PBMCs. Every receptor here comes from a woman aged 40 to 50 with HTLV-1-associated myelopathy (HAM/TSP). The conserved cysteine and the conserved F or W are not part of the CDR3 here. Fields, in order: clone size, V gene, CDR3 protein. Some rows have no size entry. The others give once, few or many, or a class for an expanded clone.

many TRBV7-9 ASSPTGGARNTEAF
many TRBV18 ASSPSDGSYEQF
many TRBV4-2 ASSQAGQRLDGYT
many TRBV5-1 ASSLRARQGRSPLH
many TRBV7-2 ASSLVIVPGLAGYEQF
many TRBV5-1 ASSLHRGNSPLH
many TRBV5-1 ASSDGTYGYT
many TRBV4-3 ASSQFRLPPDTQY
many TRBV5-1 ASSLGQVLNQPQH
few TRBV7-9 ASIQNRGTEQF
many TRBV30 AWKTGLSYEQY
many TRBV29-1 SVHRGNGELF
NA TRBV5-1 ASSLGPEKYEQY
many TRBV6-2/TRBV6-3 ASTDGAAEQPQH
many TRBV20-1 SAPGTTYNEQF
many TRBV4-1 ASSQGQAVANYGYT
NA TRBV25-1 ASSESTGYQPQH
many TRBV5-1 ASSSTGTGQSSYNEQF
many TRBV4-3 ASSRDFAGANTGELF
many TRBV6-5 ASSSQLAGSIEQF
NA TRBV5-6 ASRELAGRETQY
many TRBV4-1 ASSLRQGSYNEQF
many TRBV5-1 ASTDLGARSWNTEAF
many TRBV7-2 ASSLPSSPAGGRTDTQY
many TRBV9 ASSVGPAGFPTDTQY
many TRBV29-1 SVDQPARYNEQF
many TRBV4-1 ASSQEGDF
many TRBV10-3 AISESGTIQETQY
many TRBV6-2/TRBV6-3 ASRDSNYGYT
many TRBV7-2 ASSSQGQPADTQY
many TRBV24-1 ATSDLPGRKAAGANVLT
many TRBV7-9 ASSARGTHSTDTQY
many TRBV4-3 ASSQAARGLTDTQY
many TRBV29-1 SVQGATTYEQY
many TRBV6-2/TRBV6-3 ASSPDSSNGYT
many TRBV12-3/TRBV12-4 ASSLNTVQY
many TRBV7-8 ASSLPSAGGTDTQY
medium-sized TRBV20-1 SAAGGSSYNEQF
many TRBV4-1 ASSSWAEKLF
many TRBV19 ASRRPGRRDTEAF
many TRBV20-1 SGTSGWNTEAF
many TRBV12-3/TRBV12-4 ASSLSGGRSYNEQF
many TRBV3-1 ASSQGQKQPQH
many TRBV18 ASSPPSRGSDTQY
many TRBV11-2 ASSLVSGTGGRGEAF
many TRBV29-1 SVAPGSAYEQY
many TRBV4-1 ASSRLWTASSYEQY
many TRBV2 ASSEARQPTEAF
NA TRBV21-1 ASSPHSRDREPLAKNIQY
many TRBV20-1 SARGGIGDEKLF
many TRBV20-1 SASSQGQSSGNTIY
many TRBV12-3/TRBV12-4 ASRRLFQGHEQF
many TRBV12-3/TRBV12-4 ASSLGRDQPQH